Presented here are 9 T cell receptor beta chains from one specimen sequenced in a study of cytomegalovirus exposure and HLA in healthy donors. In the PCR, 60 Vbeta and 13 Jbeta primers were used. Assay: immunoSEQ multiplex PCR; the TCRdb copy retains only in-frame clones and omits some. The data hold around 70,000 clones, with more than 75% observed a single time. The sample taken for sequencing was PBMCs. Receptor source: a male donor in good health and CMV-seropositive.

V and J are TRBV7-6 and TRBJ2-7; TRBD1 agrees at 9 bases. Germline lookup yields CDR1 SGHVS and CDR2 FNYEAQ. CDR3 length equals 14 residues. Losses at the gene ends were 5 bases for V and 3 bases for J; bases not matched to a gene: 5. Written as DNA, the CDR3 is TGTGCCAGCAGCGCCACAGGGGGCAGCTACGAGCAGTACTTC. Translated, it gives CASSATGGSYEQYF.

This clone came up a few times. Here the CDR3 reads CAKTGSVNTEAFF. The CDR3 region has the DNA TGTGCCAAGACAGGGAGCGTGAACACTGAAGCTTTCTTT. The chain links TRBV30 to TRBJ1-1; 7 bases are shared with TRBD1. Germline lookup yields CDR1 GTSNPN and CDR2 SVGIG (reference sequence). The CDR3 spans 13 residues. With V trimmed by 8 bases and J by 0 bases, 6 bases remained unmatched.

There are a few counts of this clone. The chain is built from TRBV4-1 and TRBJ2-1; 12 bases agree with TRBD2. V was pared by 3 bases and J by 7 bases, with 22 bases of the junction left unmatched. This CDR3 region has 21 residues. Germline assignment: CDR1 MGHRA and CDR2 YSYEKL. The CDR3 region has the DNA TGCGCCAGCAGCCAGAGGCCCTTAGTCGCTAGCGGGGGGGCAACGGTAAATGAGCAGTTCTTC. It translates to CASSQRPLVASGGATVNEQFF.

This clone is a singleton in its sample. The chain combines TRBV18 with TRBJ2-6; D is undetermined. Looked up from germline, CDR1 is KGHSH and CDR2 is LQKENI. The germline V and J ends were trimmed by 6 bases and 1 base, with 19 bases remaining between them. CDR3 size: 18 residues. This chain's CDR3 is CASSLLRQRQSGANVLTF. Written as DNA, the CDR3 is TGTGCCAGCTCCCTCCTCCGACAAAGGCAGTCTGGGGCCAACGTCCTGACTTTC.

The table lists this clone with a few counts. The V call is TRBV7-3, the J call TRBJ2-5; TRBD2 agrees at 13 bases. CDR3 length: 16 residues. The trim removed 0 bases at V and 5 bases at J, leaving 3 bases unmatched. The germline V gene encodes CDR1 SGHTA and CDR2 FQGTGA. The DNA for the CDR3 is TGTGCCAGCAGCTTAACCGGGACTAGCGGGGTGGAGACCCAGTACTTC. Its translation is CASSLTGTSGVETQYF.

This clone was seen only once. CDR3 DNA: TGTGCCAGCAGCCTCGCCGGGACTAGCGGAGAGACCCAGTACTTC. It yields the protein CASSLAGTSGETQYF. This rearrangement joins TRBV7-3 to TRBJ2-5, with 11 bases aligning to TRBD2. Germline CDR1 reads SGHTA; CDR2 reads FQGTGA. This CDR3 is 15 amino acids long. J gave up 4 bases and V 5 bases, and 6 bases lay outside the gene matches.

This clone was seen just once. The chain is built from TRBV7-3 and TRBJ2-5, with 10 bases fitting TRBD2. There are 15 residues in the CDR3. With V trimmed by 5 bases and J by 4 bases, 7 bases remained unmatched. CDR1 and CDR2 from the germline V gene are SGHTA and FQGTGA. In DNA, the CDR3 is TGTGCCAGCAGCCCCAGCGGGGGGGCCCGAGAGACCCAGTACTTC. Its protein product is CASSPSGGARETQYF.

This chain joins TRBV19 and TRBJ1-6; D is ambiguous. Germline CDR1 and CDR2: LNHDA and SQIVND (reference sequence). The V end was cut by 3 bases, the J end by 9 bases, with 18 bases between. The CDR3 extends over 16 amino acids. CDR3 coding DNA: TGTGCCAGTAGTATCGAGGGCCAAATCCAGAGTTCACCCCTCCACTTT. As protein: CASSIEGQIQSSPLHF.

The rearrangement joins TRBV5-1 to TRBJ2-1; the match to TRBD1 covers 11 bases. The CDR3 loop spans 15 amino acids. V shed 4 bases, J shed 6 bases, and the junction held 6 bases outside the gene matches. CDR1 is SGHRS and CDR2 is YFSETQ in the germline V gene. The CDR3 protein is CASSTDRGQGNEQFF. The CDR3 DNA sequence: TGCGCCAGCAGCACGGACAGGGGGCAAGGCAATGAGCAGTTCTTC.